A selection of T cell receptor beta chains follows, all from one sample in a study of beta chain features in type 1 diabetes. Repertoires were generated with immunoSEQ multiplex PCR, while TCRdb's copy carries only in-frame clones and drops some. The table has roughly 220,000 clones, approximately 16% seen once. The specimen was naive CD4+ T cells from blood. The receptors were sampled from a young man with type 1 diabetes. Both conserved end residues are part of each CDR3. A D gene is named only where the DNA matches it firmly. The listing skips clone size in some rows; elsewhere it reads once, few, many or a size class.

J: TRBJ1-5; size: NA; length: 13; D: NA; V: TRBV10-3; CDR3: CAISDGINQPQHF; DNA: TGTGCCATCAGTGACGGGATCAATCAGCCCCAGCATTTT
J: TRBJ2-7; size: few; length: 12; D: NA; V: TRBV29-1; CDR3: CSVGGQTYEQYF; DNA: TGCAGCGTCGGGGGACAAACCTACGAGCAGTACTTC
J: TRBJ2-7; size: few; length: 14; D: NA; V: TRBV7-2; CDR3: CASSLSRDSYEQYF; DNA: TGTGCCAGCAGCTTATCGCGGGACAGCTACGAGCAGTACTTC
J: TRBJ2-1; size: few; length: 15; D: TRBD2; V: TRBV6-4; CDR3: CASSSSPSGRNEQFF; DNA: TGTGCCAGCAGCTCTTCTCCTAGCGGGAGGAATGAGCAGTTCTTC
J: TRBJ1-5; size: few; length: 12; D: NA; V: TRBV30; CDR3: CAWSVRNQPQHF; DNA: TGTGCCTGGAGTGTACGAAACCAGCCCCAGCATTTT
J: TRBJ2-1; size: NA; length: 12; D: NA; V: TRBV7-2; CDR3: CASSPSRNEQFF; DNA: TGTGCCAGCAGTCCTAGCCGCAATGAGCAGTTCTTC
J: TRBJ1-5; size: NA; length: 15; D: NA; V: TRBV29-1; CDR3: CSVDGRPPSNQPQHF; DNA: TGCAGCGTTGATGGCAGACCACCTAGCAATCAGCCCCAGCATTTT
J: TRBJ1-2; size: NA; length: 12; D: NA; V: TRBV28; CDR3: CASSSGNYGYTF; DNA: TGTGCCAGCAGTAGTGGTAACTATGGCTACACCTTC
J: TRBJ2-1; size: few; length: 15; D: TRBD2; V: TRBV6-6; CDR3: CASSNLAGVGNEQFF; DNA: TGTGCCAGCAGCAACCTAGCGGGAGTAGGCAATGAGCAGTTCTTC
J: TRBJ2-1; size: NA; length: 13; D: NA; V: TRBV2; CDR3: CASSDLAYNEQFF; DNA: TGTGCCAGCAGTGACCTAGCTTACAATGAGCAGTTCTTC
J: TRBJ2-3; size: few; length: 14; D: NA; V: TRBV29-1; CDR3: CSVARDTGTDTQYF; DNA: TGCAGCGTTGCCCGGGACACGGGCACAGATACGCAGTATTTT
J: TRBJ2-3; size: NA; length: 14; D: NA; V: TRBV10-3; CDR3: CAIRVGTSTDTQYF; DNA: TGTGCCATCAGGGTGGGCACTAGCACAGATACGCAGTATTTT
J: TRBJ2-5; size: few; length: 15; D: NA; V: TRBV2; CDR3: CASSEQVPYQETQYF; DNA: TGTGCCAGCAGTGAACAGGTTCCGTACCAAGAGACCCAGTACTTC
J: TRBJ1-2; size: NA; length: 14; D: NA; V: TRBV7-2; CDR3: CASSLYTGGHGYTF; DNA: TGTGCCAGCAGCTTATACACAGGCGGCCATGGCTACACCTTC
J: TRBJ2-7; size: NA; length: 16; D: TRBD1; V: TRBV25-1; CDR3: CASSEYRAGGPSEQYF; DNA: TGTGCCAGCAGTGAATATCGGGCAGGGGGTCCTAGCGAGCAGTACTTC
J: TRBJ2-5; size: NA; length: 15; D: NA; V: TRBV4-2; CDR3: CASSQAGAEQETQYF; DNA: TGTGCCAGCAGCCAAGCAGGGGCTGAACAAGAGACCCAGTACTTC
J: TRBJ2-7; size: few; length: 13; D: NA; V: TRBV7-9; CDR3: CASSQTEGREQYF; DNA: TGTGCCAGCAGCCAGACCGAGGGGAGGGAGCAGTACTTC
J: TRBJ2-1; size: NA; length: 13; D: NA; V: TRBV7-3; CDR3: CASSLNDYNEQFF; DNA: TGTGCCAGCAGCTTAAACGATTACAATGAGCAGTTCTTC
J: TRBJ2-2; size: few; length: 13; D: NA; V: TRBV7-2; CDR3: CASSLGQGLELFF; DNA: TGTGCCAGCAGCTTAGGACAGGGACTTGAGCTGTTTTTT
J: TRBJ1-4; size: NA; length: 11; D: NA; V: TRBV30; CDR3: CAWRWGEKLFF; DNA: TGTGCCTGGAGGTGGGGGGAAAAACTGTTTTTT
J: TRBJ2-1; size: NA; length: 11; D: NA; V: TRBV6-1; CDR3: CASTRFNEQFF; DNA: TGTGCCAGCACCAGATTCAATGAGCAGTTCTTC
J: TRBJ2-3; size: NA; length: 14; D: NA; V: TRBV5-1; CDR3: CASSYGLAGDTQYF; DNA: TGCGCCAGCAGCTACGGACTCGCGGGAGATACGCAGTATTTT
J: TRBJ2-5; size: NA; length: 15; D: TRBD1; V: TRBV5-1; CDR3: CASSFPQGAWETQYF; DNA: TGCGCCAGCAGCTTCCCGCAGGGGGCCTGGGAGACCCAGTACTTC
J: TRBJ2-1; size: NA; length: 13; D: NA; V: TRBV4-2; CDR3: CASSQDSRNEQFF; DNA: TGTGCCAGCAGCCAAGATAGCCGCAATGAGCAGTTCTTC
J: TRBJ1-3; size: few; length: 14; D: NA; V: TRBV29-1; CDR3: CSVVGPHSGNTIYF; DNA: TGCAGCGTTGTGGGGCCGCACTCTGGAAACACCATATATTTT
J: TRBJ1-2; size: NA; length: 12; D: NA; V: TRBV7-9; CDR3: CASSLGADGYTF; DNA: TGTGCCAGCAGCTTAGGAGCGGATGGCTACACCTTC
J: TRBJ2-2; size: NA; length: 17; D: TRBD2; V: TRBV4-3; CDR3: CASSQDVSGRADGELFF; DNA: TGCGCCAGCAGCCAAGATGTTAGCGGGAGAGCGGACGGGGAGCTGTTTTTT